This entry concerns a single TCR beta chain. Following extraction, RNA underwent reverse transcription to cDNA, which served as the sequencing template. Method: immunoSEQ multiplex PCR; TCRdb's copy keeps in-frame clones and lacks some. This sample carries approximately 91,000 clones, roughly 42% of them seen once, and the ten largest clones take about 0.79%. This CDR3 contains 11 residues. The V and J ends lost 3 bases and 9 bases respectively, with 8 bases between them. Per the germline V gene, CDR1 is MDHEN and CDR2 is SYDVKM. The entry originates in a study of CD8+ T cells in alopecia areata. The sequenced sample consisted of CD4+ T cells sorted from blood. This TCR came from a human donor with alopecia areata. The genes are TRBV28 and TRBJ2-5, with D perhaps TRBD1 or TRBD2 (5 bases each). This CDR3 reads CASSFPGPQYF. The DNA of the CDR3 is TGTGCCAGCAGTTTCCCGGGACCCCAGTACTTC.